Listed here are 21 T cell receptor beta chains from one sample, sequenced in a study of blood T cells in healthy people across ages (dated by TCRdb to between 2014 and 2017). The method was 5' RACE. Sequencing relied on an Illumina HiSeq 2500. A second PCR of roughly 6 to 11 cycles was performed with a sample-barcoded 5' primer and a J-beta primer mix. TCRdb's own reprocessing of the public reads used fastp at Q25 and MiXCR and kept productive beta chains. Here each entry gathers all rows of one CDR3 protein and keeps the most common genes and DNA. The sample includes about 670,000 distinct CDR3 sequences, with roughly two fifths observed a single time. The top ten clonotypes cover about 32% of the sample. The material sequenced was blood. These receptors were taken from a man older than 75 in good health.

This clonotype was picked up a small number of times. V is TRBV29-1 and J is TRBJ2-5; the match to TRBD1 covers 10 bases. Germline CDR1 and CDR2: SQVTM and ANQGSEA. V was clipped by 8 bases and J by 5 bases; unmatched bases: 11. The CDR3 is 14 amino acids. DNA for the CDR3: TGCAGCACTCCCCGACAGGGGGCGCGGGAGACCCAGTACTTC. This translates into CSTPRQGARETQYF.

The table lists this clonotype with many counts. The chain recombines TRBV7-2 with TRBJ2-7, with TRBD2 matching 11 bases. Germline V gene sequence: CDR1 SGHTA, CDR2 FQGNSA. This CDR3 has 14 residues. V lost 4 bases to trimming and J lost 5 bases; unmatched junction nucleotides: 4. The CDR3 coding sequence is TGTGCCAGCAGCTGGGGACTAGCGGAGGACGAGCAGTACTTC. Encoded protein: CASSWGLAEDEQYF.

V gene TRBV28 combines with J gene TRBJ1-2; D gene uncertain. The CDR3 sequence is 15 residues long. V lost 2 bases to trimming and J lost 0 bases, with 10 bases between them. Germline values: CDR1 MDHEN, CDR2 SYDVKM. The CDR3 protein is CASSLPLGANYGYTF. The DNA for the CDR3 is TGTGCCAGCAGTTTACCCCTCGGAGCTAACTATGGCTACACCTTC.

J is TRBJ1-2 and V is TRBV18, with 7 bases lining up with TRBD1. The CDR3 is 15 residues long. V shed 3 bases and J 4 bases; nucleotides not matched to a gene: 8. Germline-derived CDR1 and CDR2 are KGHSH and LQKENI. The CDR3 coding sequence is TGTGCCAGCTCACCCGACAGGGCTACCCTCTATGGCTACACCTTC. This gives the protein CASSPDRATLYGYTF.

The genes are TRBV5-1 and TRBJ2-5; D may correspond to TRBD1 or TRBD2 (5 bases each). The germline V and J ends were trimmed by 0 bases and 11 bases, with 20 bases remaining between them. CDR3 length: 15 amino acids. The germline CDR1 and CDR2 sequences are SGHRS and YFSETQ. The CDR3 here is CASSLAQGPAWEQYF. In DNA form, the CDR3 reads TGCGCCAGCAGCTTGGCGCAGGGACCTGCGTGGGAGCAGTACTTC.

This clonotype was counted at least ten times. The J gene is TRBJ1-6, the V gene TRBV7-9, with D unresolved. The CDR3 is made up of 15 amino acids. V was shortened by 1 base and J by 5 bases, with 9 bases between the two germline ends. Germline values: CDR1 SEHNR, CDR2 FQNEAQ (reference sequence). CDR3 region: CASSLETTNNSPLHF. The CDR3 DNA is TGTGCCAGCAGCTTAGAGACGACTAATAATTCACCCCTCCACTTT.

J is TRBJ2-7 and V is TRBV27; perhaps TRBD2 as D (6 bases). The CDR3 contains 16 residues. V was shortened by 4 bases and J by 3 bases, with 19 bases between the two germline ends. CDR1 is MNHEY, CDR2 SMNVEV, per germline (reference sequence). CDR3: CASSYRSVGTLYEQYF. The CDR3 nucleotides read TGTGCCAGCAGTTATCGATCTGTTGGGACTCTCTACGAGCAGTACTTC.

This clonotype has a handful of counts. V and J are TRBV20-1 and TRBJ2-1; TRBD2 aligns across 7 bases. J was trimmed by 9 bases and V by 0 bases; bases with no gene match: 8. Germline-derived CDR1 and CDR2 are DFQATT and SNEGSKA (reference sequence). This CDR3 contains 14 residues. CDR3: CSAREGRVAAEQFF. The DNA for the CDR3 is TGCAGTGCTAGAGAGGGGAGGGTCGCGGCTGAGCAGTTCTTC.

This rearrangement joins TRBV6-2 or TRBV6-3 to TRBJ1-5; a possible D gene is TRBD1 (6 bases). The CDR3 length is 13 residues. Trimming took 8 bases from V and 7 from J, leaving 15 bases between them. From germline, CDR1 is MNHEY and CDR2 SVGEGT. The CDR3: CASAHRGLQPQHF. The CDR3 region has the DNA TGTGCCAGCGCCCATAGGGGGTTGCAGCCCCAGCATTTT.

Comment on this clonotype: The junction departs from the called germline gene at one end, perhaps through a read error. This rearrangement joins TRBV14 to TRBJ2-1; D is possibly TRBD2 (6 bases). Looked up from germline, CDR1 is SGHDN and CDR2 is FVKESK. The CDR3 length is 16 residues. This chain's CDR3 is CASSQGTTSSYDEQFF. The CDR3 DNA sequence: TGTGCCAGCAGCCAAGGGACTACAAGCTCCTACGATGAGCAGTTCTTC.

This clonotype was observed many times. The chain couples TRBV6-2 or TRBV6-3 to TRBJ2-3; 10 positions match TRBD1. The CDR3 is 14 amino acids. Germline V gene sequence: CDR1 MNHEY, CDR2 SVGEGT. Unmatched junction bases numbered 5, after V lost 6 bases and J lost 5 bases. In DNA form, the CDR3 reads TGTGCCAGCAGAAGACAGGGGGCTGGAGATACGCAGTATTTT. It specifies CASRRQGAGDTQYF.

This clonotype was seen at least ten times. The chain carries TRBV20-1 and TRBJ2-3, with D unclear. V gave up 1 base and J gave up 3 bases, with 2 bases separating them. The CDR3 has 11 amino acids. Germline CDR1 DFQATT, CDR2 SNEGSKA (reference sequence). The CDR3 reads CSARATDTQYF. CDR3 nucleotide sequence: TGCAGTGCTAGAGCAACAGATACGCAGTATTTT.

Notes on this clonotype: The conserved closing phenylalanine or tryptophan is absent in this CDR3, likely reflecting a read error. It is unclear where the CDR3 begins or ends on the DNA, so no DNA is shown, and the CDR3 is as TCRdb lists it. J is TRBJ2-6 and V is TRBV5-1; the D segment call TRBD2 is taken from the table without a DNA check. CDR1 is SGHRS and CDR2 is YFSETQ in the germline V gene. The CDR3 has 16 amino acids, counting both end residues. The chain's CDR3 is CASSFQGLSGANVLTI.

With regard to this clonotype: A much bigger clone sits one base away, suggesting this may be a read error. The gene calls are TRBV5-1 and TRBJ2-1, with 11 nucleotides matching TRBD2. The CDR3 covers 13 residues. The germline gives CDR1 SGHRS, CDR2 YFSETQ. J gave up 10 bases and V 5 bases, and 5 bases lay outside the gene matches. CDR3 nucleotide sequence: TGCGCCAGCAGAGTAGCGGGAGGGGACGAGCAGTTCTTC. This codes for CASRVAGGDEQFF.

This clonotype has more than one count but fewer than ten. V and J are TRBV4-3 and TRBJ2-3; the match to TRBD2 covers 8 bases. The length of the CDR3 is 18 residues. Germline V gene lookup returns CDR1 LGHNA and CDR2 YSLEER. Trimming cost V 0 bases and J 3 bases; bases outside gene matches: 11. As DNA, the CDR3 is TGCGCCAGCAGCCAAGATCTGGTCGGGGGGGCCAGGACAGATACGCAGTATTTT. Translating gives CASSQDLVGGARTDTQYF.

The chain is built from TRBV9 and TRBJ2-1, with D hard to call. V lost 0 bases, J lost 3 bases, and 25 bases lay in between. The CDR3 loop spans 20 amino acids. Germline-derived CDR1 and CDR2 are SGDLS and YYNGEE. The CDR3 nucleotides read TGTGCCAGCAGCGTAGTACCCCTCACCGTCTCGAACTTACTCTACAATGAGCAGTTCTTC. The encoded protein is CASSVVPLTVSNLLYNEQFF. Filled out from reference TRBV9 and TRBJ2-1, the complete variable domain reads DSGVTQTPKHLITATGQRVTLRCSPRSGDLSVYWYQQSLDQGLQFLIQYYNGEERAKGNILERFSAQQFPDLHSELNLSSLELGDSALYFCASSVVPLTVSNLLYNEQFFGPGTRLTVL.

V gene TRBV7-2 combines with J gene TRBJ2-1, with D maybe TRBD2 (5 bases). The CDR3 spans 18 residues. The germline V gene has CDR1 SGHTA and CDR2 FQGNSA. The V end lost 5 bases, the J end lost 0 bases, and 20 bases lay between the germline ends. The CDR3 nucleotides read TGTGCCAGCAGCATAGGTCCGCGGACTGGATACTCCTACAATGAGCAGTTCTTC. Translation gives CASSIGPRTGYSYNEQFF.

V gene TRBV7-8 combines with J gene TRBJ2-1; 15 bases are a match to TRBD2. The J call is uncertain, as TRBJ2-7 better fits the DNA end. The germline CDR1 and CDR2 sequences are SGHVS and FQNEAQ. This CDR3 region has 18 residues. CDR3 sequence: CASSGGTSGRSSYNEQYF. DNA for the CDR3: TGTGCCAGCAGCGGCGGGACTAGCGGGAGGAGCTCCTACAATGAGCAGTACTTC.

J is TRBJ2-1 and V is TRBV6-5, with TRBD1 matching 7 bases. Germline V gives CDR1 MNHEY, CDR2 SVGAGI. This CDR3 comprises 18 residues. With V trimmed by 0 bases and J by 0 bases, 8 bases remained unmatched. Here the CDR3 DNA reads TGTGCCAGCAGTTACTCGCCCGAGGGGGCCCTCTCCTACAATGAGCAGTTCTTC. Protein product: CASSYSPEGALSYNEQFF.

This clonotype came up many times. The chain couples TRBV7-8 to TRBJ2-6, with unresolved D. This CDR3 has 15 amino acids. Deletions cut 1 base from V and 0 bases from J, with 4 bases between. Germline V gene sequence: CDR1 SGHVS, CDR2 FQNEAQ. CDR3: CASSLEGSGANVLTF. CDR3 nucleotide sequence: TGTGCCAGCAGCTTAGAAGGCTCTGGGGCCAACGTCCTGACTTTC.

Only a few counts were recorded for this clonotype. The genes are TRBV4-1 and TRBJ2-1; 9 bases are a match to TRBD2. CDR1 and CDR2 (germline): MGHRA, YSYEKL. This CDR3 has 16 residues. The V segment lost 3 bases and the J segment 1 base; nucleotides outside the gene matches: 4. The chain's CDR3 is CASSHLTSGSYNEQFF. The CDR3 DNA is TGCGCCAGCAGCCACCTAACTAGCGGGTCCTACAATGAGCAGTTCTTC.